Below, 8 T cell receptor beta chains from the same sample are listed, as sequenced in a study of T cell repertoires in ileal Crohn's disease. Some clones are missing from TCRdb's copy, which holds only in-frame ones; the method was immunoSEQ multiplex PCR. This sample has 13,000 to 15,000 clones, with about 85% found just once. The sequenced material came from ileal tissue. These receptors all stem from an adult with Crohn's disease.

V is TRBV5-1 and J is TRBJ2-5; perhaps TRBD1 as D (5 bases). The J call is doubtful: the DNA matches TRBJ2-7 better. Germline CDR1 reads SGHRS; CDR2 reads YFSETQ. This CDR3 spans 17 amino acids. The CDR3 loop reads CASSSPWGSPGEAEQYF. For the CDR3, the DNA is TGCGCCAGCAGCTCCCCTTGGGGCAGCCCTGGAGAAGCCGAGCAGTACTTC.

The chain recombines TRBV7-3 with TRBJ1-6; 9 positions agree with TRBD1. The CDR3 runs to 16 residues. Germline V gene lookup returns CDR1 SGHTA and CDR2 FQGTGA. After removal of 9 bases from V and 1 base from J, the junction contained 7 bases not matched to a gene. The CDR3 sequence: CASPRDRVSYNSPLHF. The DNA of the CDR3 is TGTGCCAGTCCCCGGGACAGGGTTTCCTATAATTCACCCCTCCACTTT.

The J gene is TRBJ1-4, the V gene TRBV5-1; possibly TRBD1 for D (5 bases). Germline assignment: CDR1 SGHRS and CDR2 YFSETQ. The V gene lost 0 bases and the J gene lost 8 bases, with 14 bases spanning the gap. This CDR3 contains 15 residues. The CDR3 region has the DNA TGCGCCAGCAGCTTGGAGGGGAACTCGGTGGAAAAACTGTTTTTT. Translating gives CASSLEGNSVEKLFF.

The genes are TRBV7-2 and TRBJ2-2; weak D call: TRBD2 (6 bases). The V gene lost 5 bases and the J gene lost 4 bases, with 11 bases spanning the gap. The CDR3 length is 14 residues. Looked up from germline, CDR1 is SGHTA and CDR2 is FQGNSA. Written as DNA, the CDR3 is TGTGCCAGCAGCCAAGCCGGGGGCACCGGGGAGCTGTTTTTT. Its translation is CASSQAGGTGELFF.

V and J are TRBV27 and TRBJ1-1; tentatively, D is TRBD1 (5 bases). The length of the CDR3 is 15 residues. Germline V lookup: CDR1 MNHEY, CDR2 SMNVEV (reference sequence). Trimming left V 7 bases short and J 2 bases short, with 17 bases between. The CDR3 region has the DNA TGTGCCAGCAAGTTATACTTGGGGCAAAACACTGAAGCTTTCTTT. Protein sequence: CASKLYLGQNTEAFF.

The V gene is TRBV7-2, the J gene TRBJ2-7, with 8 positions matching TRBD1. In germline, CDR1 is SGHTA, CDR2 FQGNSA. V was clipped by 5 bases and J by 12 bases; unmatched bases: 6. This CDR3 has 11 amino acids. The DNA for the CDR3 is TGTGCCAGCAGCGTCCAGGGGGCTCCGTACTTC. As protein: CASSVQGAPYF.

The chain couples TRBV15 to TRBJ2-1; 8 bases are shared with TRBD2. This CDR3 has 14 residues. V shed 0 bases, J shed 7 bases, and the junction held 2 bases outside the gene matches. The germline V gene has CDR1 LNHNV and CDR2 YYDKDF (reference sequence). CDR3: CATSRDGGANEQFF. The CDR3 nucleotides are TGTGCCACCAGCAGAGACGGGGGGGCTAATGAGCAGTTCTTC.

V is TRBV11-2 and J is TRBJ1-3; 7 positions agree with TRBD1. CDR3 length: 15 residues. Trimming cost V 4 bases and J 4 bases; bases outside gene matches: 7. Germline-derived CDR1 and CDR2 are SGHAT and FQNNGV. The CDR3 here is CASSSQQGSGNTIYF. The CDR3 DNA follows: TGTGCCAGCAGCTCACAACAGGGGAGCGGAAACACCATATATTTT. Looking up the rest from reference TRBV11-2 and TRBJ1-3 gives the full variable domain: EAGVAQSPRYKIIEKRQSVAFWCNPISGHATLYWYQQILGQGPKLLIQFQNNGVVDDSQLPKDRFSAERLKGVDSTLKIQPAKLEDSAVYLCASSSQQGSGNTIYFGEGSWLTVV.